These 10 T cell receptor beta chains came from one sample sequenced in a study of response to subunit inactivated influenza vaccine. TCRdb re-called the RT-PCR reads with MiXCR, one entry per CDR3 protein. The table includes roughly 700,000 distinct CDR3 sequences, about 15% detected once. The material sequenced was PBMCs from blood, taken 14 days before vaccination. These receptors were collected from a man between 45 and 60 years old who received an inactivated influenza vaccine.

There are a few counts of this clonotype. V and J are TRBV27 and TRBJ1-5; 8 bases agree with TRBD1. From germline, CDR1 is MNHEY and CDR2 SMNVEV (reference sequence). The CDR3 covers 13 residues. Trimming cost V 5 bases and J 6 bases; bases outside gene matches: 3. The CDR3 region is CASSRTGFQPQHF. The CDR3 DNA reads TGTGCCAGCAGTCGGACAGGGTTTCAGCCCCAGCATTTT.

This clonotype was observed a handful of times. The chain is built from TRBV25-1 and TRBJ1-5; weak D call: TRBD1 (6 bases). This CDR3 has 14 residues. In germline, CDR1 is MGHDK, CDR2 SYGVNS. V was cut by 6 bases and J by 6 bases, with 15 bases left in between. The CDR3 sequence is CASRAPGHLQPQHF. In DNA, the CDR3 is TGTGCCAGCAGGGCGCCGGGACATCTTCAGCCCCAGCATTTT.

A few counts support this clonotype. In DNA, the CDR3 is TGTGCCTGGAGTCCCGGGCTGGTGAATGAGCAGTTCTTC. Amino acid sequence: CAWSPGLVNEQFF. The V call is TRBV30, the J call TRBJ2-1; the D is unclear. The V end was cut by 2 bases, the J end by 7 bases, with 12 bases between. Per germline, CDR1 GTSNPN and CDR2 SVGIG (reference sequence). CDR3 length: 13 residues.

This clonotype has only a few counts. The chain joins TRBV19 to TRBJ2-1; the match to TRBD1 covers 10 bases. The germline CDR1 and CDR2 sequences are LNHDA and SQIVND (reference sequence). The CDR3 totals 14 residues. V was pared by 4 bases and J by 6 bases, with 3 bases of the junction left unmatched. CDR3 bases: TGTGCCAGTAGTAGGGACAGGGGCATCAATGAGCAGTTCTTC. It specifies CASSRDRGINEQFF.

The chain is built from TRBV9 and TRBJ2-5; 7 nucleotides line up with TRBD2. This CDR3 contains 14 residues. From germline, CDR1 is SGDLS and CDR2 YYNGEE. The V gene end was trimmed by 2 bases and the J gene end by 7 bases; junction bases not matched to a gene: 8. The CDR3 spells CASSVQERGGTQYF. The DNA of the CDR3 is TGTGCCAGCAGCGTTCAGGAGCGGGGCGGGACCCAGTACTTC.

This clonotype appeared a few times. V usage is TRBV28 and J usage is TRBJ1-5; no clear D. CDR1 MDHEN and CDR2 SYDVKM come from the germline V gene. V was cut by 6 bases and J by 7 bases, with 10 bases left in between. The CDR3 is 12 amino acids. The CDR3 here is CASSLPWQPQHF. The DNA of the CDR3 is TGTGCCAGCAGCCTACCTTGGCAGCCCCAGCATTTT.

The chain's CDR3 is CASSQGNQFPPEQFF. The CDR3 DNA is TGTGCCAGCAGCCAAGGGAATCAGTTTCCCCCTGAGCAGTTCTTC. The chain combines TRBV4-2 with TRBJ2-1, with D uncertain. The V gene lost 1 base and the J gene lost 9 bases, with 16 bases spanning the gap. The V gene's germline CDR1 is LGHNA and CDR2 YNFKEQ. The CDR3 extends over 15 amino acids.

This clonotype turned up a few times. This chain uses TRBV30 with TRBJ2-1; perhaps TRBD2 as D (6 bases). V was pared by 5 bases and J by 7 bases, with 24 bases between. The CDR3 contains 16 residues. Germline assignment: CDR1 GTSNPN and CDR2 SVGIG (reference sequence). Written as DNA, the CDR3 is TGTGCCTGGCTGCCCCCGAGGGCGGGATCTCGGAATGAGCAGTTCTTC. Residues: CAWLPPRAGSRNEQFF.

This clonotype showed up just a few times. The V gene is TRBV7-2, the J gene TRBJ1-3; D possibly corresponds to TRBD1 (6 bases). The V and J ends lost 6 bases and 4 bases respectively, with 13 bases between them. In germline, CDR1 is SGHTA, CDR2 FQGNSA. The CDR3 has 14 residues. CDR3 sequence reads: CASRPRGGGNTIYF. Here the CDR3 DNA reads TGTGCCAGCAGACCCAGGGGAGGCGGAAACACCATATATTTT.

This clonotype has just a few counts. The CDR3 DNA reads as TGTGCCAGCAGGCTAGCCCTAGCGGGGGGGCGGGATACGCAGTATTTT. It translates to CASRLALAGGRDTQYF. The chain employs TRBV28 and TRBJ2-3; 12 nucleotides align to TRBD2. Germline assignment: CDR1 MDHEN and CDR2 SYDVKM. The trim removed 6 bases at V and 6 bases at J, leaving 10 bases unmatched. The CDR3 covers 16 residues.